This TCR beta chain emerged from a study of T cells in Graves' hyperthyroidism and ophthalmopathy. CDR1 is MNHNS, CDR2 SASEGT, per germline. This CDR3 contains 13 residues. V shed 2 bases and J shed 2 bases, with 7 bases lying between them. This clonotype has a count of ten or more. Patients counted as stable if ophthalmopathy did not develop within 18 months. Using RNA transcripts as the source, TCR beta CDR3 regions were amplified. A first-round RT-PCR of the TCR CDR3 used the HTBI primer set. One entry per CDR3 protein results from TCRdb running MiXCR on the multiplex PCR reads. The table shows about half a million distinct CDR3 sequences, with around 21% occurring only once.

The V gene is TRBV6-1, the J gene TRBJ2-7, with TRBD2 as a possible D gene (5 bases). The sample was blood. The clonotype was recovered from a man in his late teens or twenties with Graves' hyperthyroidism. The CDR3 here is CASSEWRAYEQYF. Here the CDR3 DNA reads TGTGCCAGCAGTGAATGGCGGGCCTACGAGCAGTACTTC.